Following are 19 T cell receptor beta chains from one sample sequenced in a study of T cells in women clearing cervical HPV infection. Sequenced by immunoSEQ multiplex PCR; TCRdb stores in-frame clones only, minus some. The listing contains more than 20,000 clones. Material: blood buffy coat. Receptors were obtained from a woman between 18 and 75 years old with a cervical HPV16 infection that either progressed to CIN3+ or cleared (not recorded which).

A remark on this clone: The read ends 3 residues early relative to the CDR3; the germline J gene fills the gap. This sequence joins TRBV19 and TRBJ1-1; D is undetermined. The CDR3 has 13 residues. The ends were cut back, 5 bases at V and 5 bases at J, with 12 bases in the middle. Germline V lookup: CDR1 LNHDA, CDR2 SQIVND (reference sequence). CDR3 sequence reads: CASSQSSRTEAFF. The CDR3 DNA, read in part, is TGTGCCAGTAGTCAGTCTTCGAGAACTGAA.

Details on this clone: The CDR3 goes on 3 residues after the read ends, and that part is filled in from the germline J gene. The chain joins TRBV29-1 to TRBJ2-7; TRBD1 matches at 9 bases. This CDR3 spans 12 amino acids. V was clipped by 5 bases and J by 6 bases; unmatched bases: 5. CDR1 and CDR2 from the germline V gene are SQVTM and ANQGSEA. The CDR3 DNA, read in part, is TGCAGCGTTAGGGACAGGGCATTCGAG. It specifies CSVRDRAFE. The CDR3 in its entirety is CSVRDRAFEQYF.

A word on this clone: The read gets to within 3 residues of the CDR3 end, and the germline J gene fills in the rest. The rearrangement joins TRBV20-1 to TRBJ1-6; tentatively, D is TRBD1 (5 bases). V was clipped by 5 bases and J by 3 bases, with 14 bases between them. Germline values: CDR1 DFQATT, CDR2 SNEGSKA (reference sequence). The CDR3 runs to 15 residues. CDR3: CSAQAGLGYNSPLHF. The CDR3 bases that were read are TGCAGTGCTCAGGCAGGGTTAGGCTATAATTCACCC.

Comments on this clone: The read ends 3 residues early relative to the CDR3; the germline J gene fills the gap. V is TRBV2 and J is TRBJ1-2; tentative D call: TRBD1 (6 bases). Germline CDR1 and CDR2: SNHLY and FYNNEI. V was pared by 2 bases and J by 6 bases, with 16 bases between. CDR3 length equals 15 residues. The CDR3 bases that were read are TGTGCCAGCAGTGAACTATTACAGGGTATTCATGGC. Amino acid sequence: CASSELLQGIHG. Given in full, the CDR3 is CASSELLQGIHGYTF.

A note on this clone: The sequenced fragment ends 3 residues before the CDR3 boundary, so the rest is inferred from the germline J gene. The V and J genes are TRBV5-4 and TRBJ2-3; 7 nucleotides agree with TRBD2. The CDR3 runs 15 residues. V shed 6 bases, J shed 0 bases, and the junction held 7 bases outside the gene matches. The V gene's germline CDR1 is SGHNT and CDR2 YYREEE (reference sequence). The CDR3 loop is CASTSGTFSTDTQYF. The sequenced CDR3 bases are TGTGCCAGCACTAGCGGAACATTCAGCACAGATACG.

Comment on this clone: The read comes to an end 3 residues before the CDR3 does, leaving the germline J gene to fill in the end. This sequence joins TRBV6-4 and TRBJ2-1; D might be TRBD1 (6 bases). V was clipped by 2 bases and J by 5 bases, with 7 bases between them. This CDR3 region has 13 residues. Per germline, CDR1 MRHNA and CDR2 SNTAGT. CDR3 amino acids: CASSDRDNNEQFF. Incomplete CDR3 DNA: TGTGCCAGCAGTGACCGGGACAACAATGAG.

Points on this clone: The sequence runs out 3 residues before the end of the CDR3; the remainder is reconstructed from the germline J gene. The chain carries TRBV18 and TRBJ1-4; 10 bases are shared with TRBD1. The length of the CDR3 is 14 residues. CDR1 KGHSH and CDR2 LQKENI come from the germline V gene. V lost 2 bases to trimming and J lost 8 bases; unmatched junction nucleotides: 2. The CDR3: CASSPGTGVEKLFF. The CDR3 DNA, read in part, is TGTGCCAGCTCACCAGGGACAGGGGTCGAAAAA.

Incomplete CDR3 DNA: TGTGCCAGCAGCTTAGAAGGGGCTGGGGCCAACGTC. Its protein is CASSLEGAGANV. The whole CDR3 sequence is CASSLEGAGANVLTF. The rearrangement links TRBV7-9 to TRBJ2-6, with a possible D match to TRBD1 (5 bases). The read terminates 3 residues before the CDR3 end, so the remaining end is supplied by the germline J gene. The CDR3 contains 15 residues. Trimming removed 1 base at V and 2 bases at J, with 6 bases between. The germline gives CDR1 SEHNR, CDR2 FQNEAQ (reference sequence). The full variable domain, completed using reference TRBV7-9 and TRBJ2-6, is DTGVSQNPRHKITKRGQNVTFRCDPISEHNRLYWYRQTLGQGPEFLTYFQNEAQLEKSRLLSDRFSAERPKGSFSTLEIQRTEQGDSAMYLCASSLEGAGANVLTFGAGSRLTVL.

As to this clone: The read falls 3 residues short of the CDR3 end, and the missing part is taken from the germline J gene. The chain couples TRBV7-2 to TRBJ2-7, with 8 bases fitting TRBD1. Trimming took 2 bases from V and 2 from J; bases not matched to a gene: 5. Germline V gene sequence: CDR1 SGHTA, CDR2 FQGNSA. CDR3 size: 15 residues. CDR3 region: CASSLFDRGAYEQYF. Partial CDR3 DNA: TGTGCCAGCAGCTTATTTGACAGGGGAGCCTACGAG.

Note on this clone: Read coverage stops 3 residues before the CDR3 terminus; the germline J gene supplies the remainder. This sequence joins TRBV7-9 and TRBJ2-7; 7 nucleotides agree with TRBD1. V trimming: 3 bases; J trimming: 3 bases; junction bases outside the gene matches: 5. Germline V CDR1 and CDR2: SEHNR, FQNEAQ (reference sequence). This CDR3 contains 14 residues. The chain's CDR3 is CASSFRQGHYEQYF. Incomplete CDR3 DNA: TGTGCCAGCAGCTTCCGACAGGGTCACTACGAG. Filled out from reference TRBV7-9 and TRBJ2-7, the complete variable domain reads DTGVSQNPRHKITKRGQNVTFRCDPISEHNRLYWYRQTLGQGPEFLTYFQNEAQLEKSRLLSDRFSAERPKGSFSTLEIQRTEQGDSAMYLCASSFRQGHYEQYFGPGTRLTVT.

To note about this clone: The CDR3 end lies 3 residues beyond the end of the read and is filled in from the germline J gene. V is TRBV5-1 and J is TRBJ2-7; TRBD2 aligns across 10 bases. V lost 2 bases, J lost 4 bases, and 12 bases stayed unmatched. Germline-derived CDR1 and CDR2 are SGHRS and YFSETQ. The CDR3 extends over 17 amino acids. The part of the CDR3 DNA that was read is TGCGCCAGCAGCTTAGTCCGCTCTAGCGGGAGTGTTTACGAG. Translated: CASSLVRSSGSVYE. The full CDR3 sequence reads CASSLVRSSGSVYEQYF.

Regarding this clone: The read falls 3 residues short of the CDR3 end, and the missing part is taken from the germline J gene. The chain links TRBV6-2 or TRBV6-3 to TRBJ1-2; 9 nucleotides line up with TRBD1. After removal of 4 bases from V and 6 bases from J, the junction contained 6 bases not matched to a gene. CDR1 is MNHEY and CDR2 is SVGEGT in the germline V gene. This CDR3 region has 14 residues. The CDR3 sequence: CASSWTGDGDGYTF. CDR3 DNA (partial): TGTGCCAGCAGTTGGACAGGGGACGGTGATGGC.

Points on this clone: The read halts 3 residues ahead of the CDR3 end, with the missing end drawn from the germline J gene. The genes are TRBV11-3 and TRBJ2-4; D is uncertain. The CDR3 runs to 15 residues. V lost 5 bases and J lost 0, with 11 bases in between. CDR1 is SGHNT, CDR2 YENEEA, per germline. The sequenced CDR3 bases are TGTGCCAGCAGCCTAAATTACGTAGCCAAAAACATT. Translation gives CASSLNYVAKNI. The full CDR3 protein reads CASSLNYVAKNIQYF.

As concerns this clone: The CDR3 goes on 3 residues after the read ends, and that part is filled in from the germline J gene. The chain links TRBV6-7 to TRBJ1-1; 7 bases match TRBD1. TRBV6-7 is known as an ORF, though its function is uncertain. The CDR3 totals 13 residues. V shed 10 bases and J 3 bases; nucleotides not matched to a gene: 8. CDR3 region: CANPDRQDTEAFF. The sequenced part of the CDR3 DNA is TGTGCCAATCCGGACAGGCAGGACACTGAA.

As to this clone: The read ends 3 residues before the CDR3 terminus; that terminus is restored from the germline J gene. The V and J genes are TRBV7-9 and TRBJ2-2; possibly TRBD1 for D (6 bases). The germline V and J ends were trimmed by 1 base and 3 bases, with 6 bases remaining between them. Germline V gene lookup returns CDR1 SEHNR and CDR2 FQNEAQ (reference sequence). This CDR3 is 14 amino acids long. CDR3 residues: CASSLDRDTGELFF. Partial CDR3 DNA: TGTGCCAGCAGCTTAGACAGGGACACCGGGGAG.

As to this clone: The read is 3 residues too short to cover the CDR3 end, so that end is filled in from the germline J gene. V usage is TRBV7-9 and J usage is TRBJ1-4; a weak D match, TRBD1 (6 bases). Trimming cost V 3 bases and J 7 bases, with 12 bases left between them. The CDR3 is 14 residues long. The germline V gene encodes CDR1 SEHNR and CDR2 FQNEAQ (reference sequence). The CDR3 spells CASSFIGTSEKLFF. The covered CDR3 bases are TGTGCCAGCAGCTTTATAGGGACATCTGAAAAA.

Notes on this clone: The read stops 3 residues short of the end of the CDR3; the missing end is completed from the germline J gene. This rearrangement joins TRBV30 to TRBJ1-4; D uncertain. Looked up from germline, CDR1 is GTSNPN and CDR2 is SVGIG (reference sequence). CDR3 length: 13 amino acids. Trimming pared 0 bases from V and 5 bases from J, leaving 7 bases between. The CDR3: CAWSVRLNEKLFF. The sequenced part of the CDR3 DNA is TGTGCCTGGAGTGTACGACTAAATGAAAAA. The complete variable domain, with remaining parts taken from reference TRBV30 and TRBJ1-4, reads SQTIHQWPATLVQPVGSPLSLECTVEGTSNPNLYWYRQAAGRGLQLLFYSVGIGQISSEVPQNLSASRPQDRQFILSSKKLLLSDSGFYLCAWSVRLNEKLFFGSGTQLSVL.

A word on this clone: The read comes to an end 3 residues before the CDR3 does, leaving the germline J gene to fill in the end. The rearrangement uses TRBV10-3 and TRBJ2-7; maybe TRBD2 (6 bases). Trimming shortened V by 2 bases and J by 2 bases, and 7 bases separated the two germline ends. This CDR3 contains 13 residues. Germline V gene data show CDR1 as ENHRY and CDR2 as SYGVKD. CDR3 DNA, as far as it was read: TGTGCCATCAGTGAGCGGGGGACCTACGAG. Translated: CAISERGTYE. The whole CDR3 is CAISERGTYEQYF.

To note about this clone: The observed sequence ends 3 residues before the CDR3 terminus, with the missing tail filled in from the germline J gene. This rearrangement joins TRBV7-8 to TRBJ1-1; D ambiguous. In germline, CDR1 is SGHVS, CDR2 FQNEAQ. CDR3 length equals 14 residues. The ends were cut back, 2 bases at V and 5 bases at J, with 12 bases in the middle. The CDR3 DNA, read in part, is TGTGCCAGCAGCTTAAGGATAGCTGGAACTGAA. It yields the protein CASSLRIAGTE. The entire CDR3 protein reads CASSLRIAGTEAFF.